Given below is one T cell receptor beta chain in context. These data come from a study of shared clonotypes between healthy human individuals. The CDR3 is 11 residues long. From germline, CDR1 is DFQATT and CDR2 SNEGSKA (reference sequence). V was trimmed by 5 bases and J by 12 bases, leaving 14 bases between them. TCRdb keeps only in-frame clones here, not all; method: immunoSEQ multiplex PCR. The repertoire consists of some 500,000 clones, with 95% to 97% occurring once and the leading ten covering 0.064%. The clonotype originates from a woman under 40 in good health. Material: naive CD4+ T cells sorted from blood. Subset given: CD45RA+ positively selected. The genes are TRBV20-1 and TRBJ2-1; D remains ambiguous. The CDR3 region has the DNA TGCAGTGCTTCTCTAGTAATAGGGCAGTTCTTC. Translated, it gives CSASLVIGQFF.